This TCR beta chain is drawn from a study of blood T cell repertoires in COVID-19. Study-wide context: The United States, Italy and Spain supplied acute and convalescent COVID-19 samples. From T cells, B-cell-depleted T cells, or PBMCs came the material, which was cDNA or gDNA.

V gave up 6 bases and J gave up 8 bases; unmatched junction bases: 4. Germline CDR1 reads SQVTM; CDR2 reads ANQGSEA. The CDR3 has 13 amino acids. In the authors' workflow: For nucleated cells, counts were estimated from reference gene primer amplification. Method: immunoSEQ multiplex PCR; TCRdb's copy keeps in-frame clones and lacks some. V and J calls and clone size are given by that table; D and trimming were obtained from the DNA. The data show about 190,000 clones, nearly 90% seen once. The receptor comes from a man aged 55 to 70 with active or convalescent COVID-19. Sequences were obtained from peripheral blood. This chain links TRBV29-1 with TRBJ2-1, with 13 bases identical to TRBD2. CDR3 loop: CSVGLAGEDEQFF. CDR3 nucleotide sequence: TGCAGCGTCGGACTAGCGGGGGAGGATGAGCAGTTCTTC.